What follows are 8 T cell receptor beta chains derived from one specimen sequenced in a study of regulatory T cells in long-lasting Graves disease. The time point denotes: newly diagnosed GD, antithyroid drugs for less than 3 months. Scientists built the TCR library using RNA that was extracted from PBMCs. Library construction for TCR beta used iRepertoire HTBI primers and Arm-PCR of CDR3 regions. One entry per CDR3 protein, called by TCRdb with MiXCR from the multiplex PCR reads. The sample yields over 500,000 distinct CDR3 sequences, about 16% seen once. These data were also reused for a study on T cells in Graves' hyperthyroidism and ophthalmopathy.

This specimen consisted of peripheral blood mononuclear cells (PBMCs), obtained at new diagnosis, from a patient treated with antithyroid drugs. These receptors came from a man aged 18 to 35 with Graves disease.

The V gene is TRBV9, the J gene TRBJ2-2; no firm D call. Germline V gives CDR1 SGDLS, CDR2 YYNGEE. V was cut by 4 bases and J by 2 bases, with 15 bases left in between. The length of the CDR3 is 16 residues. The CDR3: CASSSRTTQNTGELFF. Written as DNA, the CDR3 is TGTGCCAGCAGCTCGCGCACGACCCAAAACACCGGGGAGCTGTTTTTT.

This clonotype appeared many times. J is TRBJ2-7 and V is TRBV20-1; 11 nucleotides match TRBD2. The CDR3 consists of 12 residues. After removal of 8 bases from V and 5 bases from J, the junction contained 5 bases not matched to a gene. Germline V gene sequence: CDR1 DFQATT, CDR2 SNEGSKA (reference sequence). The CDR3 region is CSPGTSGDEQYF. The CDR3 nucleotides read TGCAGTCCCGGGACTAGCGGCGACGAGCAGTACTTC.

This sequence joins TRBV6-1 and TRBJ1-1; 8 bases align to TRBD1. V shed 8 bases, J shed 4 bases, and the junction held 9 bases outside the gene matches. Per germline, CDR1 MNHNS and CDR2 SASEGT. The CDR3 loop spans 14 amino acids. CDR3 sequence (DNA): TGTGCCAGCCGTCGACAGGGGTTGGTCACTGAAGCTTTCTTT. It encodes CASRRQGLVTEAFF.

There are many counts of this clonotype. V is TRBV18 and J is TRBJ1-1; D may be TRBD1 (6 bases). V shed 3 bases and J shed 10 bases, with 18 bases lying between them. The V gene's germline CDR1 is KGHSH and CDR2 LQKENI. The CDR3 has 14 residues. DNA for the CDR3: TGTGCCAGCTCACCGACAGGCGAGGCGTGGGGAGCTTTCTTT. This gives the protein CASSPTGEAWGAFF.

The chain is built from TRBV5-1 and TRBJ1-1; D is unresolved. Deletions cut 0 bases from V and 4 bases from J, with 7 bases between. The CDR3 extends over 13 amino acids. Looked up from germline, CDR1 is SGHRS and CDR2 is YFSETQ. CDR3 residues: CASSLDMATEAFF. Written as DNA, the CDR3 is TGCGCCAGCAGCTTGGACATGGCCACTGAAGCTTTCTTT.

This clonotype was recorded at least ten times. The chain couples TRBV20-1 to TRBJ1-5, with D maybe TRBD1 (5 bases). V lost 3 bases and J 6 bases, leaving 12 bases between the germline ends. This CDR3 is 13 amino acids long. CDR1 is DFQATT and CDR2 is SNEGSKA in the germline V gene (reference sequence). CDR3 sequence reads: CSARRGESQPQHF. CDR3 DNA: TGCAGTGCTAGGCGAGGGGAAAGTCAGCCCCAGCATTTT.

This clonotype was detected only a few times. V and J are TRBV4-1 and TRBJ2-1; D is unclear. Per germline, CDR1 MGHRA and CDR2 YSYEKL. The CDR3 spans 14 residues. Trimming pared 5 bases from V and 6 bases from J, leaving 14 bases between. The CDR3 nucleotides are TGCGCCAGCAGCGCTCCGGTGAACCGCAATGAGCAGTTCTTC. It encodes CASSAPVNRNEQFF.

The table lists this clonotype with many counts. V is TRBV20-1 and J is TRBJ2-3, with D tentatively TRBD2 (6 bases). V dropped 0 bases and J dropped 0 bases, with 10 bases sitting between them. The CDR3 is 15 amino acids. Per germline, CDR1 DFQATT and CDR2 SNEGSKA (reference sequence). The CDR3 DNA reads TGCAGTGCTAGAGATTCAAGCGGGAGCACAGATACGCAGTATTTT. Residues: CSARDSSGSTDTQYF.